This T cell receptor (beta chain) came from a study of T cell changes during pregnancy in multiple sclerosis. The germline gives CDR1 SGHTA, CDR2 FQGNSA. The CDR3 consists of 16 residues. Trimming stripped 4 bases from V and 4 bases from J, with 17 bases between. Produced via immunoSEQ multiplex PCR; TCRdb's table is partial and in-frame only. The repertoire has about 80,000 clones, around 92% of them found once; the top ten carry 2.6%. This receptor was obtained from a female donor with multiple sclerosis, enrolled in a pregnancy study. The material was peripheral blood, obtained before pregnancy. This chain uses TRBV7-2 with TRBJ1-5, with D uncertain. This CDR3 reads CASSSFPQKVNQPQHF. In DNA form, the CDR3 reads TGTGCCAGCAGCTCTTTTCCCCAGAAAGTTAATCAGCCCCAGCATTTT.